What follows are 27 T cell receptor beta chains derived from one specimen sequenced in a study of CD8+CD57+ T cells in acquired aplastic anemia. The TCR beta profiling, which covered VDJ combination and CDR3 sequence, was carried out using genomic DNA as the template. TCRdb fed the reads into MiXCR, producing one record per CDR3 protein. The sample includes approximately 200,000 distinct CDR3 sequences, 64% of them seen just once. Sequenced input: sorted CD4+, CD8+, or CD8+CD57+ T cells (not recorded which) from PBMCs. These receptors were taken from a human donor with severe aplastic anemia or a healthy control (not recorded which).

In its sample, this clonotype was seen a few times. The chain joins TRBV9 to TRBJ2-7; D ambiguous. Germline CDR1 is SGDLS and CDR2 is YYNGEE. CDR3 size: 14 residues. The germline V and J ends were trimmed by 4 bases and 2 bases, with 13 bases remaining between them. DNA for the CDR3: TGTGCCAGCAGCCAAGATCCGGGCCCCTACGAGCAGTACTTC. Amino acid sequence: CASSQDPGPYEQYF.

The gene calls are TRBV19 and TRBJ1-4, with D possibly matching TRBD1 (5 bases). Germline V lookup: CDR1 LNHDA, CDR2 SQIVND (reference sequence). V lost 4 bases and J 5 bases, leaving 11 bases between the germline ends. This CDR3 spans 14 amino acids. CDR3 coding DNA: TGTGCCAGTAGTAAGTTATACAGGAATGAAAAACTGTTTTTT. Residues: CASSKLYRNEKLFF.

The chain uses TRBV7-8 and TRBJ1-3, with a possible D match to TRBD1 (5 bases). CDR1 is SGHVS, CDR2 FQNEAQ, per germline. With 4 bases removed from V and 4 bases from J, the gap between germline ends came to 20 bases. The CDR3 totals 17 residues. CDR3 residues: CASSSRGVHNRGNTIYF. In DNA, the CDR3 is TGTGCCAGCAGCTCTAGAGGGGTCCACAATCGGGGAAACACCATATATTTT.

The rearrangement links TRBV29-1 to TRBJ2-1; 9 bases match TRBD2. CDR1 and CDR2 (germline): SQVTM, ANQGSEA. The CDR3 is 14 amino acids. CDR3: CSASPSGNNNEQFF. CDR3 in DNA: TGCAGTGCTAGTCCTAGCGGGAACAACAATGAGCAGTTCTTC.

The V and J genes are TRBV10-3 and TRBJ2-1; D gene uncertain. In germline, CDR1 is ENHRY, CDR2 SYGVKD. V gave up 4 bases and J gave up 5 bases, with 3 bases separating them. The CDR3 has 11 residues. The CDR3 DNA sequence: TGTGCCATCAGTGGAGACAATGAGCAGTTCTTC. Its protein product is CAISGDNEQFF.

The gene calls are TRBV20-1 and TRBJ2-3, with D perhaps TRBD1 (6 bases). The germline V gene has CDR1 DFQATT and CDR2 SNEGSKA (reference sequence). V was pared by 3 bases and J by 3 bases, with 16 bases between. This CDR3 region has 15 residues. CDR3 region: CSARSARGLTDTQYF. CDR3 in DNA: TGCAGTGCTAGGTCGGCCAGGGGTTTAACAGATACGCAGTATTTT.

V and J are TRBV7-2 and TRBJ1-6, with no clear D. The V gene's germline CDR1 is SGHTA and CDR2 FQGNSA. The CDR3 runs to 12 residues. V lost 1 base to trimming and J lost 11 bases, with 6 bases between them. The CDR3, as DNA: TGTGCCAGCAGCTTAGAGCTAACACCCCTCCACTTT. Protein sequence: CASSLELTPLHF. Full variable domain (missing parts from reference TRBV7-2 and TRBJ1-6): GAGVSQSPSNKVTEKGKDVELRCDPISGHTALYWYRQSLGQGLEFLIYFQGNSAPDKSGLPSDRFSAERTGGSVSTLTIQRTQQEDSAVYLCASSLELTPLHFGNGTRLTVT.

The V gene is TRBV28, the J gene TRBJ1-6; no clear D. Deletions cut 8 bases from V and 5 bases from J, with 10 bases between. Per germline, CDR1 MDHEN and CDR2 SYDVKM. The CDR3 is made up of 13 amino acids. The CDR3 sequence: CASQERNNSPLHF. CDR3 sequence (DNA): TGTGCCAGCCAGGAGAGAAATAATTCACCCCTCCACTTT.

The chain couples TRBV19 to TRBJ1-6, with D possibly matching TRBD1 (5 bases). The CDR3 has 14 amino acids. The germline gives CDR1 LNHDA, CDR2 SQIVND (reference sequence). V lost 5 bases and J 9 bases, leaving 14 bases between the germline ends. CDR3 sequence (DNA): TGTGCCAGTAGTCCAGGGTTGGGTTTTTCACCCCTCCACTTT. Its protein product is CASSPGLGFSPLHF.

The rearrangement joins TRBV9 to TRBJ2-7, with D possibly TRBD1 on 5 matching bases. Per the germline V gene, CDR1 is SGDLS and CDR2 is YYNGEE. The CDR3 contains 14 residues. Trimming stripped 0 bases from V and 2 bases from J, with 9 bases between. The CDR3 loop reads CASSVDQGPYEQYF. CDR3 nucleotides: TGTGCCAGCAGCGTAGATCAGGGTCCCTACGAGCAGTACTTC.

Of note for this clonotype: Because the CDR3 is missing its conserved closing phenylalanine or tryptophan, this is likely a read error. The DNA of the CDR3 is TGTGCCAGCAGCGTAGGCTGGGGGGACACCGGGGAGCTGTTTTCT. Amino acids: CASSVGWGDTGELFS. The chain joins TRBV9 to TRBJ2-2; perhaps TRBD2 as D (6 bases). The germline CDR1 and CDR2 sequences are SGDLS and YYNGEE. Trimming left V 0 bases short and J 3 bases short, with 9 bases between. The CDR3 contains 15 residues.

This clonotype is large in the sample. The rearrangement joins TRBV20-1 to TRBJ2-5; TRBD1 might be the D (5 bases). The CDR3 has 15 amino acids. The germline CDR1 and CDR2 sequences are DFQATT and SNEGSKA (reference sequence). The ends were cut back, 1 base at V and 1 base at J, with 13 bases in the middle. The CDR3 region has the DNA TGCAGTGCTAGAGCGTTGACAGCACTCCAAGAGACCCAGTACTTC. This gives the protein CSARALTALQETQYF.

This chain connects TRBV5-1 to TRBJ2-3; unclear D gene. CDR1 is SGHRS, CDR2 YFSETQ, per germline. The V and J ends lost 1 base and 3 bases respectively, with 9 bases between them. This CDR3 is 14 amino acids long. The CDR3 sequence: CASSLTVRTDTQYF. The CDR3 DNA reads TGCGCCAGCAGCTTGACTGTAAGGACAGATACGCAGTATTTT.

This clonotype was detected once. This chain connects TRBV7-3 to TRBJ2-1; 10 bases agree with TRBD2. V lost 5 bases to trimming and J lost 9 bases; unmatched junction nucleotides: 10. The CDR3 is 15 amino acids. Per germline, CDR1 SGHTA and CDR2 FQGTGA. CDR3 amino acids: CASSHTSGDVGEQFF. DNA for the CDR3: TGTGCCAGCAGCCACACTAGCGGGGATGTAGGTGAGCAGTTCTTC.

CDR3 nucleotide sequence: TGTGCCAGCATACCCGGACGGCATAATTCACCCCTCCACTTT. Amino acids: CASIPGRHNSPLHF. V usage is TRBV7-8 and J usage is TRBJ1-6; no reliable D call. CDR3 size: 14 residues. V gave up 7 bases and J gave up 5 bases, with 12 bases separating them. The germline CDR1 and CDR2 sequences are SGHVS and FQNEAQ.

This clonotype occurred once. This CDR3 is missing its conserved last phenylalanine or tryptophan, likely due to a read error. Written as DNA, the CDR3 is TGTGCCAGCAGCTCGAGCCGGGACAGGGTCTACGAGCAGTACCTC. Translating it yields CASSSSRDRVYEQYL. The chain has TRBV7-2 and TRBJ2-7; 9 bases map to TRBD1. The CDR3 runs 15 residues. The germline V gene has CDR1 SGHTA and CDR2 FQGNSA. V dropped 4 bases and J dropped 3; count of bases not matched to a gene: 7.

CDR3: CASSLKEGKTQYF. The CDR3 DNA reads as TGTGCCAGCAGCTTAAAAGAAGGGAAGACCCAGTACTTC. V gene TRBV5-4 combines with J gene TRBJ2-5; D uncertain. V was cut by 2 bases and J by 6 bases, with 11 bases left in between. Germline values: CDR1 SGHNT, CDR2 YYREEE (reference sequence). The CDR3 sequence is 13 residues long. The complete variable domain, with remaining parts taken from reference TRBV5-4 and TRBJ2-5, reads ETGVTQSPTHLIKTRGQQVTLRCSSQSGHNTVSWYQQALGQGPQFIFQYYREEENGRGNFPPRFSGLQFPNYSSELNVNALELDDSALYLCASSLKEGKTQYFGPGTRLLVL.

This clonotype was seen a few times. The chain employs TRBV7-8 and TRBJ2-2; possibly TRBD2 for D (5 bases). This CDR3 spans 13 amino acids. Trimming removed 11 bases from V and 5 bases from J, with 15 bases in between. Germline assignment: CDR1 SGHVS and CDR2 FQNEAQ. The CDR3 here is CASKLRETGELFF. DNA for the CDR3: TGTGCCTCCAAGCTTAGGGAGACCGGGGAGCTGTTTTTT.

The V and J genes are TRBV19 and TRBJ2-2, with 11 nucleotides matching TRBD1. V was pared by 5 bases and J by 6 bases, with 8 bases of the junction left unmatched. The germline gives CDR1 LNHDA, CDR2 SQIVND (reference sequence). The CDR3 length is 16 residues. CDR3 in amino acids: CASSLRDRGSAGELFF. For the CDR3, the DNA is TGTGCCAGTAGTCTCCGGGACAGGGGGTCTGCCGGGGAGCTGTTTTTT.

A few counts support this clonotype. The chain has TRBV29-1 and TRBJ2-7, with 9 bases aligning to TRBD1. Germline V gives CDR1 SQVTM, CDR2 ANQGSEA. Germline trimming cut 7 bases from V and 3 bases from J; bases unmatched to any gene: 7. There are 13 residues in the CDR3. CDR3 DNA: TGCAGCGGGGTGACAGGGGGGGACTACGAGCAGTACTTC. Its translation is CSGVTGGDYEQYF.

This chain joins TRBV7-9 and TRBJ2-1, with a tentative D call TRBD1 (5 bases). Deletions cut 5 bases from V and 7 bases from J, with 9 bases between. Germline V gives CDR1 SEHNR, CDR2 FQNEAQ (reference sequence). CDR3 length: 12 amino acids. CDR3: CASSPRANEQFF. CDR3 in DNA: TGTGCCAGCAGCCCCAGGGCTAATGAGCAGTTCTTC.

This clonotype has ten or more counts. The chain employs TRBV9 and TRBJ2-7, with a weak D call TRBD1 (5 bases). CDR3 length: 14 residues. Trimming removed 0 bases at V and 6 bases at J, with 13 bases between. Germline V gene sequence: CDR1 SGDLS, CDR2 YYNGEE. The CDR3 region is CASSVEAQGTEQYF. Written as DNA, the CDR3 is TGTGCCAGCAGCGTAGAGGCCCAGGGAACCGAGCAGTACTTC. Looking up the rest from reference TRBV9 and TRBJ2-7 gives the full variable domain: DSGVTQTPKHLITATGQRVTLRCSPRSGDLSVYWYQQSLDQGLQFLIQYYNGEERAKGNILERFSAQQFPDLHSELNLSSLELGDSALYFCASSVEAQGTEQYFGPGTRLTVT.

This clonotype was seen only a few times. V usage is TRBV19 and J usage is TRBJ2-7; 9 nucleotides align to TRBD1. The CDR3 runs 15 residues. After removal of 4 bases from V and 1 base from J, the junction contained 5 bases not matched to a gene. CDR1 is LNHDA and CDR2 is SQIVND in the germline V gene (reference sequence). CDR3: CASSTSGTGSYEQYF. The DNA of the CDR3 is TGTGCCAGTAGTACCTCAGGGACAGGGTCCTACGAGCAGTACTTC.

This clonotype was seen just once. The germline gene is not matched at one end of the junction; a read error may be the cause. The chain recombines TRBV7-3 with TRBJ2-2; TRBD2 might be the D (6 bases). In germline, CDR1 is SGHTA, CDR2 FQGTGA. The CDR3 contains 17 residues. The CDR3 nucleotides are TGTGCCAGCAGCTTAGTTAGCGGAGACCTCCAGTACGGGGACCTGTTTTTT. This codes for CASSLVSGDLQYGDLFF.

The chain is built from TRBV29-1 and TRBJ2-7; tentative D call: TRBD2 (6 bases). The ends were cut back, 6 bases at V and 2 bases at J, with 14 bases in the middle. From germline, CDR1 is SQVTM and CDR2 ANQGSEA. The CDR3 covers 13 residues. The CDR3 reads CSVVGGHTYEQYF. CDR3 DNA: TGCAGCGTCGTGGGAGGACACACCTACGAGCAGTACTTC.

Ten or more counts support this clonotype. The chain couples TRBV20-1 to TRBJ2-7, with 10 bases aligning to TRBD2. The germline CDR1 and CDR2 sequences are DFQATT and SNEGSKA (reference sequence). The CDR3 loop spans 13 amino acids. V lost 5 bases and J lost 3; bases outside the gene matches: 4. As DNA, the CDR3 is TGCAGTGCTCCAGGACTAGCGGACTACGAGCAGTACTTC. It is translated as CSAPGLADYEQYF.

Turning to this clonotype: One base away lies a much larger clone, so this may be a sequencing read error. The chain recombines TRBV20-1 with TRBJ2-1; TRBD2 agrees at 10 bases. Germline CDR1 is DFQATT and CDR2 is SNEGSKA (reference sequence). The length of the CDR3 is 20 residues. In nucleotides, the CDR3 is TGCAGTGCTAGAGATTTCCTAGCGGGGGCCGGGGAAAACTCCTACAATGGGCAGTTCTTC. Translating gives CSARDFLAGAGENSYNGQFF.